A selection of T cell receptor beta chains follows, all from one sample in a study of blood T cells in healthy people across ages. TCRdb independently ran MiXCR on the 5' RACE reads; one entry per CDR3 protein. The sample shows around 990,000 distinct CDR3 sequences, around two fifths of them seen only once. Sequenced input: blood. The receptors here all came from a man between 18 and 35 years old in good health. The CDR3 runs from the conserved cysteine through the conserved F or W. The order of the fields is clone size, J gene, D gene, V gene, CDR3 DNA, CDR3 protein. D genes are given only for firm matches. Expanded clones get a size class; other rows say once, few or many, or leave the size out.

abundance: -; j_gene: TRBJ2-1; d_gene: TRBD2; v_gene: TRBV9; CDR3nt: TGTGCCAGCAGCGAGACTAGCGGGGGTCGACTATCCGGCAATGAGCAGTTCTTC; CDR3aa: CASSETSGGRLSGNEQFF
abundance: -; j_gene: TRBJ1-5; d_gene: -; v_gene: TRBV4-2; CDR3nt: TGTGCCAGCAGCCAAGAGGAACACGACAATCAGCCCCAGCATTTT; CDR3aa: CASSQEEHDNQPQHF
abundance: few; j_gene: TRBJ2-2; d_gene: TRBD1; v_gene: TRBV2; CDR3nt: TGTGCCAGCAGAGGGGACAGGAACACCGGGGAGCTGTTTTTT; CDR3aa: CASRGDRNTGELFF
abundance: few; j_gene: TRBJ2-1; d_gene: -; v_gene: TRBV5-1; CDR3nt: TGCGCCAGCAGCCTTGAGCTGAACTACAATGAGCAGTTCTTC; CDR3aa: CASSLELNYNEQFF
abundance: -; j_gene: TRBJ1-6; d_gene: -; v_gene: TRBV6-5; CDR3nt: TGTGCCAGCAGCGCGCAAGATTCACCCCTCCACTTT; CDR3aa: CASSAQDSPLHF
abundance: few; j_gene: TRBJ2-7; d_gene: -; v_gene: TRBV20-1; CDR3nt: TGCAGTGCCTCTCGAGGCAGCGGCACCTACGAGCAGTACTTC; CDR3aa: CSASRGSGTYEQYF
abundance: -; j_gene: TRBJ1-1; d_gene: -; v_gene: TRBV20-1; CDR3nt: TGCAGTGCTAGCGTCACTGGGGGGGCGGCTGAAGCTTTCTTT; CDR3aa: CSASVTGGAAEAFF
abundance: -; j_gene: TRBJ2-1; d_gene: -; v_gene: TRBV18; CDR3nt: TGTGCCAGCTCACCAGGGACGGTAAACAATGAGCAGTTCTTC; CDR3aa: CASSPGTVNNEQFF
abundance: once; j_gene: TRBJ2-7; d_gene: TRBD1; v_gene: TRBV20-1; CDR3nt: TGCAGTGCTACCATGACAGGGGGTACAGGGGAGCAGTACTTC; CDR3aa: CSATMTGGTGEQYF
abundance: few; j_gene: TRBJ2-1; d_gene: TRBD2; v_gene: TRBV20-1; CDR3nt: TGCAGTGCCTCTAGCGGGGTGAGCTCCTACAATGAGCAGTTCTTC; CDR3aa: CSASSGVSSYNEQFF
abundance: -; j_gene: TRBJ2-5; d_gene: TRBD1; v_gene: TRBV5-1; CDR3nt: TGCGCCAGCAGCTTGGACGGACAGGACGGGGAGACCCAGTACTTC; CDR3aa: CASSLDGQDGETQYF
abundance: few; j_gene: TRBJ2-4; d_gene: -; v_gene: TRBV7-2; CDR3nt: TGTGCCAGCAGCTTGGGACTCGACAAAAACATTCAGTACTTC; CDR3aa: CASSLGLDKNIQYF
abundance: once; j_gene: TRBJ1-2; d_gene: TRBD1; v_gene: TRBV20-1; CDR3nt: TGCAGTGCTATTATCCAGGGGGTTCTGCCGCGCTACACCTTC; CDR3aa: CSAIIQGVLPRYTF
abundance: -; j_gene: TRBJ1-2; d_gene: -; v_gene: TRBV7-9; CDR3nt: TGTGCCAGCAGCTCCTGGACAGATCAAAACTATGGCTACACCTTC; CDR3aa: CASSSWTDQNYGYTF
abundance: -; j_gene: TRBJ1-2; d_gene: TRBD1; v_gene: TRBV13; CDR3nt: TGTGCCAACAGCTCCAGGGGGCGAGGCTACACCTTC; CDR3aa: CANSSRGRGYTF
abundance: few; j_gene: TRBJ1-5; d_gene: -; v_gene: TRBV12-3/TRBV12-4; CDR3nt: TGTGCCAGCAGTTTACTGCCGGGGGATGATCAGCCCCAGCATTTT; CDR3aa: CASSLLPGDDQPQHF
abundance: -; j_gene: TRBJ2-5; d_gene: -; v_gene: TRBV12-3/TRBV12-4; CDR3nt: TGTGCCAGCACCGCCGGGCCAGAGACCCAGTACTTC; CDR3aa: CASTAGPETQYF
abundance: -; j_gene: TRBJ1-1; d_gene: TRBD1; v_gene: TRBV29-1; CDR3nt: TGCAGCGTCGCCTCCCGGGACAGGGGAGCGGGCGCTGAAGCTTTCTTT; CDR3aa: CSVASRDRGAGAEAFF
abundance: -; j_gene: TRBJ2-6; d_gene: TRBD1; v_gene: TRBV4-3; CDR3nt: TGCGCCAGCAGCGTTGACAGGGCCATTGTCTCTGGGGCCAACGTCCTGACTTTC; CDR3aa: CASSVDRAIVSGANVLTF
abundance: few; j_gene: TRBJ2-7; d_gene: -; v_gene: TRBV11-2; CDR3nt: TGTGCCAGCAGCTTAGCGGACAGCCTCTCCTACGAGCAGTACTTC; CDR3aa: CASSLADSLSYEQYF
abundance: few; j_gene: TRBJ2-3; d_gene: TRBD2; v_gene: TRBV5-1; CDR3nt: TGCGCCAGCAGCTTGGTAGCGGGGGGCGACACAGATACGCAGTATTTT; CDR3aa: CASSLVAGGDTDTQYF
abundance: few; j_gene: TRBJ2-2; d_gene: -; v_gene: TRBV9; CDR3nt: TGTGCCAGCAGCGTAGATTTGCCTAGCGACACCGGGGAGCTGTTTTTT; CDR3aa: CASSVDLPSDTGELFF
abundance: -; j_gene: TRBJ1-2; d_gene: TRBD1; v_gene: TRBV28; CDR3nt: TGTGCCAGCAGTGGACAGGGGGCTGGAAGCAGTAATGGCTACACCTTC; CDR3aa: CASSGQGAGSSNGYTF
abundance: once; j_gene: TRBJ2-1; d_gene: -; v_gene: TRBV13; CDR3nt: TGTGCCAGCATCGTCTCGCCGAACAATGAGCAGTTCTTC; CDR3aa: CASIVSPNNEQFF
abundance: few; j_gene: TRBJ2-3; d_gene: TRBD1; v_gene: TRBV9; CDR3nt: TGTGCCAGCAGCGTATGGGACAGGGGCACAGATACGCAGTATTTT; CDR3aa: CASSVWDRGTDTQYF
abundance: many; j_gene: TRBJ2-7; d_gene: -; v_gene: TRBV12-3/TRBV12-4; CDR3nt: TGTGCCAGCAGTTTGTCCCTTCGTTCCGACGAGCAGTACTTC; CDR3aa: CASSLSLRSDEQYF
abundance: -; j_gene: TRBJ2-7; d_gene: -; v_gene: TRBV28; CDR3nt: TGTGCCAGCAGACGCAGGGGCGAGCAGTACTTC; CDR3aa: CASRRRGEQYF
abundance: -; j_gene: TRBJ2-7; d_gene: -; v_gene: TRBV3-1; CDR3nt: TGTGCCAGCAGCCAAGTCTTAGCGGCGCCCCTACACGAGCAGTACTTC; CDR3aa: CASSQVLAAPLHEQYF
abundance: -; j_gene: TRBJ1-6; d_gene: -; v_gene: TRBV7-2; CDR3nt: TGTGCCAGCAGCTTATGGTCCGGCGGGAATTCACCCCTCCACTTT; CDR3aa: CASSLWSGGNSPLHF
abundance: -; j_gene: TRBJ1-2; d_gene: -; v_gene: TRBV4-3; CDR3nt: TGCGCCAGCAGCCAACCTCCTGGAGGCGGCTACACCTTC; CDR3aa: CASSQPPGGGYTF
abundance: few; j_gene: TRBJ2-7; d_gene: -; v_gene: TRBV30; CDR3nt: TGTGCCTGGAGTACAGGAGACTCCTACGAGCAGTACTTC; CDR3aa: CAWSTGDSYEQYF
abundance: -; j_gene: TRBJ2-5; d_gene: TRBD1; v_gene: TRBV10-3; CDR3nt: TGTGCCATCAGTGAGGACAGACAGGGGGGTGAGACCCAGTACTTC; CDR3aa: CAISEDRQGGETQYF